These 6 T cell receptor delta chains were all obtained from the same sample, sequenced in a study of gamma-delta chains in newborns, infants, children (dated by TCRdb to between 2017 and 2020). Data came from an Illumina MiSeq. TCRdb reprocessed the public reads with the caller CATT; rows with the same DNA were merged afterwards. The sample contains 4,000 to 5,000 delta-chain clones, under 50% of them found a single time. Clones ranked in the top ten supply approximately 15% of the sample. The sample was blood. These receptors originate from a child who received the measles vaccine.

This clone turned up a few times. The chain recombines TRDV1 with TRDJ1; D unresolved. This CDR3 spans 19 amino acids. Deletions cut 1 base from V and 7 bases from J, with 28 bases between. CDR1 TSWWSYY and CDR2 QGS come from the germline V gene. Here the CDR3 DNA reads TGTGCTCTTGGGGAACAAGTAAGGCTATTCCCCCACTGCGCAGGTAAACTCATCTTT. It yields the protein CALGEQVRLFPHCAGKLIF.

Comments on this clone: The sample holds other DNA sequences that translate to the same CDR3. The chain has TRDV2 and TRDJ1; 7 positions match TRDD3. Germline V gene sequence: CDR1 GEAIGNYY, CDR2 EKD. This CDR3 is built from 13 residues. V lost 0 bases, J lost 11 bases, and 8 bases stayed unmatched. CDR3 nucleotides: TGTGCCTGTGACACCGGTTGGGGGACAGGGCTCATCTTT. It is translated as CACDTGWGTGLIF.

This clone was seen more than once but under ten times. At one of its ends the junction is not consistent with the germline gene, which may arise from a read error. The V and J genes are TRDV2 and TRDJ3, with D possibly matching TRDD3 (5 bases). This CDR3 comprises 18 residues. Germline CDR1 GEAIGNYY, CDR2 EKD. The CDR3 sequence is CACDTGGVSSRDTRQMFF. As DNA, the CDR3 is TGTGCCTGTGACACCGGGGGGGTAAGCTCCCGGGACACCCGACAGATGTTTTTC.

Comments on this clone: This sequence may be a read error, since a much larger clone differs from it by one base. The chain has TRAV29/DV5 and TRDJ1; TRDD3 matches at 9 bases. The CDR3 has 21 amino acids. J gave up 0 bases and V 0 bases, and 21 bases lay outside the gene matches. The germline V gene encodes CDR1 NSMFDY and CDR2 ISSIKDK. The CDR3 DNA reads as TGTGCAGCAAGCGGGGAGGCCTTCCTGCACCCCTGGGGGATGGACACCGATAAACTCATCTTT. Translation gives CAASGEAFLHPWGMDTDKLIF.

The J gene is TRDJ1, the V gene TRDV1; 12 nucleotides align to TRDD3. The CDR3 extends over 20 amino acids. CDR1 is TSWWSYY and CDR2 is QGS in the germline V gene. After removal of 5 bases from V and 7 bases from J, the junction contained 23 bases not matched to a gene. This CDR3 is CALGNRLWYWGIHNLTKLIF. The CDR3 DNA reads as TGTGCTCTTGGGAACCGTCTTTGGTACTGGGGGATACATAATCTAACTAAACTCATCTTT.

By sample share, this clone is medium-sized. The CDR3 loop is CAFLLGAYTDKLIF. The CDR3 nucleotides read TGTGCCTTTTTACTGGGGGCGTACACCGATAAACTCATCTTT. The chain employs TRDV3 and TRDJ1; 8 bases fit TRDD3. Germline V gene data show CDR1 as TVYSNPD and CDR2 as GDNSRS (reference sequence). V was clipped by 2 bases and J by 0 bases; unmatched bases: 5. The CDR3 totals 14 residues.